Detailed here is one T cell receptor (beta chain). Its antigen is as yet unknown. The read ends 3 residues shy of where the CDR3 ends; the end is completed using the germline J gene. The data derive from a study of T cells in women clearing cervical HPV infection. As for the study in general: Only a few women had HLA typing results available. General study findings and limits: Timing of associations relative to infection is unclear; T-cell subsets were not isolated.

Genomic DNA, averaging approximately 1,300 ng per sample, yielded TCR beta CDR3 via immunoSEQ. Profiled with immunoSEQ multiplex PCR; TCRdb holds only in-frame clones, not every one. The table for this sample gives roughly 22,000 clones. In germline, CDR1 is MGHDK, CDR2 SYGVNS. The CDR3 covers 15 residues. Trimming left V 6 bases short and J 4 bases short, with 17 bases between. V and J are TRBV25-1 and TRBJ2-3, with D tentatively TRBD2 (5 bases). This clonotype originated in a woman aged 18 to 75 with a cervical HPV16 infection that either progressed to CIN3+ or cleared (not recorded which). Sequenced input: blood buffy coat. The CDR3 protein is CASSHTRRNADTQYF. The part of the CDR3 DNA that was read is TGTGCCAGCAGCCACACTAGAAGGAACGCAGATACG.